The rows below give T cell receptor beta chains drawn from one sample of a study of T cell responses to AZD1222 COVID-19 vaccine. The method was immunoSEQ multiplex PCR; TCRdb's version includes in-frame clones alone and lacks a portion of them. The repertoire consists of 55,000 to 80,000 clones, with approximately 83% occurring once and the leading ten covering more than 12%. The input for sequencing was peripheral blood, taken on day 0 of AZD1222 vaccination. These receptors all stem from an adult in good health. The CDR3 runs from the conserved cysteine through the conserved F or W. The D gene is left open where the match is weak. Rows may omit the clone size; those that give it use once, few, many or a size class.

clone size	V gene	CDR3 length	J gene	D gene	CDR3 protein	CDR3 DNA
-	TRBV19	13	TRBJ2-1	TRBD1	CASSTDRDNEQFF	TGTGCCAGTAGTACCGACAGGGACAATGAGCAGTTCTTC
-	TRBV5-1	12	TRBJ2-3	-	CASSTQGDTQYF	TGCGCCAGCAGCACCCAGGGGGATACGCAGTATTTT
-	TRBV2	14	TRBJ2-3	TRBD2	CASSGAGGTDTQYF	TGTGCCAGCAGTGGAGCGGGGGGCACGGATACGCAGTATTTT
-	TRBV28	14	TRBJ1-5	-	CASTHGRDNQPQHF	TGTGCCAGCACCCACGGCAGGGACAATCAGCCCCAGCATTTT
-	TRBV27	11	TRBJ2-7	-	CASSPHYEQYF	TGTGCCAGCAGTCCCCATTACGAGCAGTACTTC
few	TRBV18	11	TRBJ2-2	-	CASSPTGELFF	TGTGCCAGCTCACCCACCGGGGAGCTGTTTTTT
-	TRBV5-4	17	TRBJ1-6	TRBD1	CASSLKGGGSYNSPLHF	TGTGCCAGCAGCCTAAAAGGGGGCGGTTCCTATAATTCACCCCTCCACTTT
-	TRBV4-2	15	TRBJ1-5	-	CASSQEGGSNQPQHF	TGTGCCAGCAGCCAAGAAGGGGGTAGCAATCAGCCCCAGCATTTT
-	TRBV5-1	14	TRBJ1-2	TRBD1	CASSLGDRGGGYTF	TGCGCCAGCAGCTTGGGCGACAGGGGAGGAGGCTACACCTTC
-	TRBV7-9	15	TRBJ1-5	-	CASSPSTAGNQPQHF	TGTGCCAGCAGCCCATCTACTGCGGGGAATCAGCCCCAGCATTTT
few	TRBV2	15	TRBJ1-4	-	CASSEYGQGSEKLFF	TGTGCCAGCAGTGAATACGGGCAGGGTAGTGAAAAACTGTTTTTT
few	TRBV9	14	TRBJ2-1	TRBD2	CASSTLAGAGEQFF	TGTGCCAGCAGCACCCTAGCGGGGGCGGGTGAGCAGTTCTTC
-	TRBV6-5	15	TRBJ2-1	TRBD2	CAIPSRGGIYNEQFF	TGTGCCATCCCGTCTCGCGGGGGGATTTACAATGAGCAGTTCTTC
-	TRBV19	15	TRBJ2-3	-	CASTDQGSRTDTQYF	TGTGCCAGTACCGATCAGGGATCTCGGACAGATACGCAGTATTTT
-	TRBV20-1	11	TRBJ1-1	-	CSATGGTEAFF	TGCAGTGCTACTGGGGGCACTGAAGCTTTCTTT
once	TRBV11-2	13	TRBJ2-7	-	CASSAAVTYEQYF	TGTGCCAGCAGCGCCGCAGTCACCTACGAGCAGTACTTC
few	TRBV18	16	TRBJ1-3	-	CASSPPGGLSGNTIYF	TGTGCCAGCTCACCACCGGGGGGGCTCTCTGGAAACACCATATATTTT
-	TRBV7-2	15	TRBJ2-7	TRBD1	CASSSDRGVSYEQYF	TGTGCCAGCAGCTCGGACAGGGGGGTTTCCTACGAGCAGTACTTC
-	TRBV18	16	TRBJ1-4	-	CASSPLRTANNEKLFF	TGTGCCAGCTCACCACTACGGACAGCTAATAATGAAAAACTGTTTTTT
few	TRBV6-2/TRBV6-3	17	TRBJ2-6	TRBD2	CASSYGEGEAGANVLTF	TGTGCCAGCAGTTACGGGGAGGGCGAAGCGGGGGCCAACGTCCTGACTTTC
-	TRBV27	16	TRBJ2-1	TRBD2	CASSSPRTSSYNEQFF	TGTGCCAGCAGTTCCCCGAGGACTAGCTCCTACAATGAGCAGTTCTTC
few	TRBV24-1	14	TRBJ2-1	TRBD1	CATRGDRTYNEQFF	TGTGCCACCAGGGGGGACAGGACCTACAATGAGCAGTTCTTC
few	TRBV19	13	TRBJ1-1	-	CASSISANTEAFF	TGTGCCAGTAGTATCTCAGCGAACACTGAAGCTTTCTTT
-	TRBV2	14	TRBJ1-2	TRBD1	CASSEGQGAGGYTF	TGTGCCAGCAGTGAGGGGCAGGGGGCAGGTGGCTACACCTTC
-	TRBV11-1	14	TRBJ1-4	-	CASSLLSGLEKLFF	TGTGCCAGCAGCTTACTCTCAGGACTCGAAAAACTGTTTTTT
-	TRBV28	13	TRBJ1-2	-	CASSSLGIYGYTF	TGTGCCAGCAGTTCCCTAGGGATCTATGGCTACACCTTC
few	TRBV5-1	13	TRBJ1-4	-	CASSLQGPEKLFF	TGCGCCAGCAGCTTGCAGGGACCTGAAAAACTGTTTTTT
few	TRBV7-9	15	TRBJ2-5	TRBD1	CASSLGQGAEETQYF	TGTGCCAGCAGCTTAGGACAGGGGGCAGAGGAGACCCAGTACTTC
-	TRBV7-9	11	TRBJ2-7	-	CASSLVDEQYF	TGTGCCAGCAGCTTAGTAGACGAGCAGTACTTC
-	TRBV6-2/TRBV6-3	13	TRBJ1-1	-	CASSPQGNTEAFF	TGTGCCAGCAGCCCACAGGGGAACACTGAAGCTTTCTTT
-	TRBV3-1/TRBV3-2	14	TRBJ1-1	TRBD1	CASSQGQGDTEAFF	TGTGCCAGCAGCCAAGGTCAGGGGGACACTGAAGCTTTCTTT
-	TRBV7-2	15	TRBJ2-3	-	CASSLDRTSTDTQYF	TGTGCCAGCAGCTTGGACAGAACGAGCACAGATACGCAGTATTTT